This T cell receptor (beta chain) is from a study of post-analysis software for immune sequencing data. Overall study findings and caveats: Analysis by F measure revealed that same-batch samples clustered strongly together. About five TRBV segments occurring more often in patients than controls included TRBV5-6, TRBV5-1 and TRBV20-1.

Included in the TCR beta cDNA libraries were unique molecular identifiers. Out of 1 to 10 million T cells, 450,000 to 600,000 cDNA molecules were generated. TCRdb re-derived calls from the PCR reads in MiXCR, one entry per CDR3 protein. Counted here are roughly 870,000 distinct CDR3 sequences, approximately 53% occurring once; the ten biggest clones make up over 4%. V gave up 1 base and J gave up 4 bases, with 13 bases separating them. The CDR3 sequence is 15 residues long. Points on this clonotype: What it binds is not known.

The material sequenced was blood. This TCR came from a girl between 10 and 17 years old with multiple sclerosis. The chain combines TRBV12-3 or TRBV12-4 with TRBJ1-2, with D unresolved. CDR3 in amino acids: CASSLGTLSSYGYTF. In nucleotides, the CDR3 is TGTGCCAGCAGTTTAGGGACCCTATCGAGCTATGGCTACACCTTC.